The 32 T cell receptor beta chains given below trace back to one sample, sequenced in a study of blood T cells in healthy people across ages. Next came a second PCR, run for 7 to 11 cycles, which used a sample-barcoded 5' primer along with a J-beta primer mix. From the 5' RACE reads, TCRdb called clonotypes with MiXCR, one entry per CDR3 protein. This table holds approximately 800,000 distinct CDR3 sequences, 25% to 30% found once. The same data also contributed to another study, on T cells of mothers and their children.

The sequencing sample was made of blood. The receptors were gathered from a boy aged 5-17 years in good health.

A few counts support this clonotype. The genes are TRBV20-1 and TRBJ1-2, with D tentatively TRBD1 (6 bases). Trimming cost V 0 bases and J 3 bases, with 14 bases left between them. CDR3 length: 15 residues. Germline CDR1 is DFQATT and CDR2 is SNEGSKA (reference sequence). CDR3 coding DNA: TGCAGTGCTAGAGACCCAGGGGATGTGGACTATGGCTACACCTTC. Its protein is CSARDPGDVDYGYTF.

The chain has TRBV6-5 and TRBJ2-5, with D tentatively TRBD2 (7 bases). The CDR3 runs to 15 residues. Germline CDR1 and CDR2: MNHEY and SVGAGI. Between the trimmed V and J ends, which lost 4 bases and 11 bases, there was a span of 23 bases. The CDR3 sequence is CASSSDGGRGREQYF. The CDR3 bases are TGTGCCAGCAGTTCGGACGGGGGCCGGGGGAGGGAGCAGTACTTC.

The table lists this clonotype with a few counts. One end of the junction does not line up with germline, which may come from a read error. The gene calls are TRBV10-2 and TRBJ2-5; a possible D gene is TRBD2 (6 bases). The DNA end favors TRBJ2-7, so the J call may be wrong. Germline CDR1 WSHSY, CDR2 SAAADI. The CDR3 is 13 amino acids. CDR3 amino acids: CANSEGRNYEQYF. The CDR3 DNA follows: TGCGCCAACAGTGAAGGGAGGAACTACGAGCAGTACTTC.

CDR3 DNA sequence: TGTGCCAGCACAAGGGGGGGGGCAACTAATGAAAAACTGTTTTTT. This sequence encodes CASTRGGATNEKLFF. The V and J genes are TRBV6-1 and TRBJ1-4; a possible D gene is TRBD1 (6 bases). Looked up from germline, CDR1 is MNHNS and CDR2 is SASEGT. This CDR3 has 15 amino acids. V dropped 7 bases and J dropped 0 bases, with 12 bases sitting between them.

The CDR3 DNA reads as TGTGCCAGCTTACCCACCCCTGAGACCTACGAGCAGTACTTC. This encodes CASLPTPETYEQYF. This sequence joins TRBV7-9 and TRBJ2-5; D ambiguous. The J call may be wrong; the DNA end is better matched by TRBJ2-7. This CDR3 region has 14 residues. CDR1 and CDR2 (germline): SEHNR, FQNEAQ (reference sequence).

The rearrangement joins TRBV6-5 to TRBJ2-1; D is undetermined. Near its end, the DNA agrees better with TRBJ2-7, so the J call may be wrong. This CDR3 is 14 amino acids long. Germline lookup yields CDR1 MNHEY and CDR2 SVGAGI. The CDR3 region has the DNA TGTGCCAGCAGTTACTCAGGGAATCCCTACGAGCAGTACTTC. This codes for CASSYSGNPYEQYF.

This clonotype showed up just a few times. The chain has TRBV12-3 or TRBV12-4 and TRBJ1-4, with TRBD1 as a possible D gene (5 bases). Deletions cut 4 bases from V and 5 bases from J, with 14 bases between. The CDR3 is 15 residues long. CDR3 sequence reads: CASSSTATKNEKLFF. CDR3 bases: TGTGCCAGCAGTTCGACAGCGACGAAAAATGAAAAACTGTTTTTT.

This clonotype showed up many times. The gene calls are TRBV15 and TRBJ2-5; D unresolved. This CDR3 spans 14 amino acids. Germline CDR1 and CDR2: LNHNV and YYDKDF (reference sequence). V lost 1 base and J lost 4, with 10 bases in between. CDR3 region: CATSRVIGSETQYF. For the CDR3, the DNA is TGTGCCACCAGCAGAGTCATCGGATCAGAGACCCAGTACTTC.

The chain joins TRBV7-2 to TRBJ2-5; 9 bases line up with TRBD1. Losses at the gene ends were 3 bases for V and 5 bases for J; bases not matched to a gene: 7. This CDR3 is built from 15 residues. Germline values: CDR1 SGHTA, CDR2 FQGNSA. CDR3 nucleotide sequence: TGTGCCAGCAGCTTTTACAGGGGGCTAGGGGAGACCCAGTACTTC. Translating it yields CASSFYRGLGETQYF.

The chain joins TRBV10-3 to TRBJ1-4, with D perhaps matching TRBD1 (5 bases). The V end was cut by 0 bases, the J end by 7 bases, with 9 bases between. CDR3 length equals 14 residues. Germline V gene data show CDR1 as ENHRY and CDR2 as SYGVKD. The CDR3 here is CAISESRDSEKLFF. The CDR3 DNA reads TGTGCCATCAGTGAGTCAAGAGACAGTGAAAAACTGTTTTTT.

CDR3 amino acids: CASSYRPGEKLFF. In DNA, the CDR3 is TGTGCCAGCAGTTACAGACCCGGGGAAAAACTGTTTTTT. The chain has TRBV6-6 and TRBJ1-4; D gene uncertain. With 2 bases removed from V and 8 bases from J, the gap between germline ends came to 9 bases. The CDR3 is made up of 13 amino acids. CDR1 is MNHNY, CDR2 SVGAGI, per germline (reference sequence).

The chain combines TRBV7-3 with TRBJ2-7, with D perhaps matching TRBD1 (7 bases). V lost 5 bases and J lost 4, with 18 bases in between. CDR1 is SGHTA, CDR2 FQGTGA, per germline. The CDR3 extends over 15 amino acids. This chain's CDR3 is CASSISGGKGYEQYF. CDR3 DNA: TGTGCCAGCAGCATTTCAGGGGGGAAAGGGTACGAGCAGTACTTC.

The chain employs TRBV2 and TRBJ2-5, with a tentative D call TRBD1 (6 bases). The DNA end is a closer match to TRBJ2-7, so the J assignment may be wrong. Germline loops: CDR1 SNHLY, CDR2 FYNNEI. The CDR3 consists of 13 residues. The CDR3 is CASTFDRLREQYF. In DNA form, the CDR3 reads TGTGCCAGCACCTTTGACAGGCTGCGCGAGCAGTACTTC.

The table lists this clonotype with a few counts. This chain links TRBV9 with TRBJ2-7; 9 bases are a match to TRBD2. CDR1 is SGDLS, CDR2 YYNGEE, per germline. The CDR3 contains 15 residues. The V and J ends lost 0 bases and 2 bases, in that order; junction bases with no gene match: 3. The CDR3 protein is CASSVEGGGAYEQYF. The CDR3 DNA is TGTGCCAGCAGCGTAGAGGGCGGGGGGGCCTACGAGCAGTACTTC. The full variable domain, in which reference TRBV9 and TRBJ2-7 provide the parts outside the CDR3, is DSGVTQTPKHLITATGQRVTLRCSPRSGDLSVYWYQQSLDQGLQFLIQYYNGEERAKGNILERFSAQQFPDLHSELNLSSLELGDSALYFCASSVEGGGAYEQYFGPGTRLTVT.

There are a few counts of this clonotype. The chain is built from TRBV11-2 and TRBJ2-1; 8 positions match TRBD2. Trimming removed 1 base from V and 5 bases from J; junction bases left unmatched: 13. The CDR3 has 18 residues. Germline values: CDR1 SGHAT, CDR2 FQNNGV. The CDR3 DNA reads TGTGCCAGCAGCTTAGGGATAAGAGGGCGGGGGGTCCACAATGAGCAGTTCTTC. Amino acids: CASSLGIRGRGVHNEQFF.

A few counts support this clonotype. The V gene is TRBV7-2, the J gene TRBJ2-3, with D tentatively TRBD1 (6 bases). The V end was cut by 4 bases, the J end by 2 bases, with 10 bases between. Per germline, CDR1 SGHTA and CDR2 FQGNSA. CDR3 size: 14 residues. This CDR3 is CASSSGVFTDTQYF. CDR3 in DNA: TGTGCCAGCAGCTCAGGGGTCTTCACAGATACGCAGTATTTT.

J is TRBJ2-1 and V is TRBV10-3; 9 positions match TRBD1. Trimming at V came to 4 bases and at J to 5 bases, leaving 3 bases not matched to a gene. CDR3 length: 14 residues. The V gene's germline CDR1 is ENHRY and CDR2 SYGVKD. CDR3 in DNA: TGTGCCATCAGTGTGGGACAGGGTAACAATGAGCAGTTCTTC. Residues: CAISVGQGNNEQFF.

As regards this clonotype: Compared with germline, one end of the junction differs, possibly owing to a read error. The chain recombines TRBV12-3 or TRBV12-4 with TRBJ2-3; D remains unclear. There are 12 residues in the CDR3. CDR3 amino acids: CANSFTEEWQYF. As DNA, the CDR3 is TGTGCCAACAGTTTTACAGAGGAGTGGCAGTATTTT.

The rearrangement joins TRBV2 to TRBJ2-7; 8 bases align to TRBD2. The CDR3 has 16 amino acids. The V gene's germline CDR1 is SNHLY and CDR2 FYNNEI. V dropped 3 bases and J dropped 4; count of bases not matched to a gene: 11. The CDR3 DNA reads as TGTGCCAGCAGTGAGTCCGGGACTAGTCCTCCATACGAGCAGTACGTC. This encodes CASSESGTSPPYEQYV.

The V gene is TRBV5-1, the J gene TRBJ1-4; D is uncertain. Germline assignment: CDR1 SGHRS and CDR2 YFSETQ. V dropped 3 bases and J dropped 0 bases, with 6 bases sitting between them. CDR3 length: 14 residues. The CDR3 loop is CASSSSTTNEKLFF. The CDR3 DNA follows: TGCGCCAGCAGCTCAAGTACAACTAATGAAAAACTGTTTTTT. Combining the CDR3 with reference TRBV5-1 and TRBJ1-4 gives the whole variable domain KAGVTQTPRYLIKTRGQQVTLSCSPISGHRSVSWYQQTPGQGLQFLFEYFSETQRNKGNFPGRFSGRQFSNSRSEMNVSTLELGDSALYLCASSSSTTNEKLFFGSGTQLSVL.

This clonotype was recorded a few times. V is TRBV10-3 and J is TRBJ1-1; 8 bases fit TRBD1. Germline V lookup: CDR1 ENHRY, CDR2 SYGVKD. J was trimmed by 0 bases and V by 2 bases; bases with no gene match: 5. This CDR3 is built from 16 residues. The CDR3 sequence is CAISENRGLLNTEAFF. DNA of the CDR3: TGTGCCATCAGTGAGAACAGGGGGTTATTGAACACTGAAGCTTTCTTT.

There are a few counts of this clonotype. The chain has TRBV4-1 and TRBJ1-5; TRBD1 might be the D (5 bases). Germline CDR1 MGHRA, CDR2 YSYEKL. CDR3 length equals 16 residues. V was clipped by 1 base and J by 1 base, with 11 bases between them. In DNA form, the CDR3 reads TGCGCCAGCAGCCAAGTTAGGGACGGGAGCAATCAGCCCCAGCATTTT. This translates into CASSQVRDGSNQPQHF.

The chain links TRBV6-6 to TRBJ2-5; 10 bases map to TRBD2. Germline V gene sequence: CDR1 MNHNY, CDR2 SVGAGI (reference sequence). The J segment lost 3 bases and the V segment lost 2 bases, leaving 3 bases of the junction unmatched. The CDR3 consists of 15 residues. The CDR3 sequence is CASSYLGTSEETQYF. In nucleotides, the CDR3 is TGTGCCAGCAGTTACCTTGGGACTAGCGAAGAGACCCAGTACTTC.

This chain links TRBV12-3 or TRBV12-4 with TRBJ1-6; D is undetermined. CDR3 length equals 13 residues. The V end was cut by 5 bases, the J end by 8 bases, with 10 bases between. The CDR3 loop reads CASSQARHSPLHF. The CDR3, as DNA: TGTGCCAGCAGTCAAGCCCGTCATTCACCCCTCCACTTT.

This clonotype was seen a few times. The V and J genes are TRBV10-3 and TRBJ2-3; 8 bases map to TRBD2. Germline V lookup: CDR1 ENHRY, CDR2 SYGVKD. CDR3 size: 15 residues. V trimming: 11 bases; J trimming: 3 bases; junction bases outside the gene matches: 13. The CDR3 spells CAATGGGRGTDTQYF. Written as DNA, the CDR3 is TGTGCCGCGACCGGCGGGGGGCGGGGTACAGATACGCAGTATTTT.

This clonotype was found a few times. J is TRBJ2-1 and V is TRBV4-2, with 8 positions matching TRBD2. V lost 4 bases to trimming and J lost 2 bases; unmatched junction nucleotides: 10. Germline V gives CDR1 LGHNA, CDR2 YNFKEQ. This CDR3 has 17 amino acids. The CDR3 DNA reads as TGTGCCAGCAGCCCACGCCCGGCGGGGGGCGCCTACAATGAGCAGTTCTTC. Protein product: CASSPRPAGGAYNEQFF.

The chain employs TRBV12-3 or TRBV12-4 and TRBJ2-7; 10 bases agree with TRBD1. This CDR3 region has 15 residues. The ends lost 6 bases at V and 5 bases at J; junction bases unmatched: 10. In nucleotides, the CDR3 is TGTGCCAGCAGCCCGGCCGGGACAGGGGACGACGAGCAGTACTTC. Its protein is CASSPAGTGDDEQYF.

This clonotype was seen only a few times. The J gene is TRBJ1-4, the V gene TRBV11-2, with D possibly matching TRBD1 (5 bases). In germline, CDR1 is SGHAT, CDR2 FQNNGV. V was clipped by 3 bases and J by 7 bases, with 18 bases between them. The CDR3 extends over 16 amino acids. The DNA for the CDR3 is TGTGCCAGCAGCTTCGGACCCTCCGGGCAGGGTGAAAAACTGTTTTTT. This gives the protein CASSFGPSGQGEKLFF.

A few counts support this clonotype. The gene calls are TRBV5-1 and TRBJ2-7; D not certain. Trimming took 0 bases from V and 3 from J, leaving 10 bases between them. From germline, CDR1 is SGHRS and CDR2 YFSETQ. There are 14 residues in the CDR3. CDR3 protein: CASSLAVSDYEQYF. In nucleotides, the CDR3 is TGCGCCAGCAGCTTGGCCGTTAGTGACTACGAGCAGTACTTC.

The CDR3 nucleotides are TGTGCCAGCAGTGTCCACGGGAGCTACGAGCAGTTCTTC. Amino acid sequence: CASSVHGSYEQFF. The rearrangement joins TRBV30 to TRBJ2-7; D may be TRBD2 (6 bases). The J call may be wrong; the DNA end is better matched by TRBJ2-1. The CDR3 runs 13 residues. Germline CDR1 reads GTSNPN; CDR2 reads SVGIG (reference sequence).

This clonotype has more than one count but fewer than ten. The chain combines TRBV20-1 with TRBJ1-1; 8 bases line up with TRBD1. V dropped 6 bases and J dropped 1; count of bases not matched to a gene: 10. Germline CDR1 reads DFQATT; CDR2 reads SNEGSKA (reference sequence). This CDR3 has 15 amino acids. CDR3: CSAPQGGLENTEAFF. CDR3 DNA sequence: TGCAGTGCCCCACAGGGGGGGCTCGAGAACACTGAAGCTTTCTTT.

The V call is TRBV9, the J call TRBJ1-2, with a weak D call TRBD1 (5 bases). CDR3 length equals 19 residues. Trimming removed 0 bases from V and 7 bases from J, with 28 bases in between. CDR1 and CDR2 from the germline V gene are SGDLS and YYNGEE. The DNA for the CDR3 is TGTGCCAGCAGCGTAGATCCCCACTTTGGCGGAGGACATAGCGGTGGCTACACCTTC. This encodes CASSVDPHFGGGHSGGYTF.